These 30 T cell receptor beta chains share one sample of origin, sequenced in a study of CD8 T cells in ankylosing spondylitis. TCRdb independently ran MiXCR on the 5' RACE reads; one entry per CDR3 protein. Of about 160,000 distinct CDR3 sequences listed, 40% to 50% are singletons. Sequenced: synovial fluid, either unsorted or a sorted T cell fraction (not recorded which). The receptors shown here come from a male donor with ankylosing spondylitis.

This clonotype was counted only a few times. V gene TRBV6-5 combines with J gene TRBJ2-5; 9 bases agree with TRBD1. The ends lost 4 bases at V and 5 bases at J; junction bases unmatched: 8. There are 15 residues in the CDR3. Germline assignment: CDR1 MNHEY and CDR2 SVGAGI. In DNA, the CDR3 is TGTGCCAGCAGTTTTCTCACAGGGGGCTTCGAGACCCAGTACTTC. Translating gives CASSFLTGGFETQYF.

By sample fraction, this clonotype is medium-sized (0.01 to 0.1%). The chain couples TRBV7-4 to TRBJ2-2; tentative D call: TRBD1 (6 bases). Trimming took off 2 bases at V and 0 bases at J, with 34 bases between the two ends. This CDR3 has 24 residues. The germline CDR1 and CDR2 sequences are SGHVT and SQSDAQ. CDR3: CASSLLSGARPSLPRGPNTGELFF. The CDR3 bases are TGTGCCAGCAGCTTATTGAGCGGCGCCCGTCCAAGTTTACCCAGGGGCCCGAACACCGGGGAGCTGTTTTTT.

This clonotype was recorded a few times. V is TRBV2 and J is TRBJ2-7, with 10 bases that match TRBD2. J gave up 3 bases and V 7 bases, and 12 bases lay outside the gene matches. This CDR3 has 16 residues. Germline lookup yields CDR1 SNHLY and CDR2 FYNNEI. The DNA for the CDR3 is TGTGCCAGCACCCCCCCCTTAGCGGGAGGTCGCTACGAGCAGTACTTC. This encodes CASTPPLAGGRYEQYF.

This rearrangement joins TRBV12-3 or TRBV12-4 to TRBJ1-1; no clear D gene. Trimming stripped 5 bases from V and 0 bases from J, with 13 bases between. The CDR3 extends over 15 amino acids. The DNA of the CDR3 is TGTGCCAGCAGTCCTCCCGGACGGTTGAACACTGAAGCTTTCTTT. This translates into CASSPPGRLNTEAFF.

The V and J genes are TRBV5-1 and TRBJ2-7, with 9 bases that match TRBD2. The J segment lost 2 bases and the V segment lost 4 bases, leaving 7 bases of the junction unmatched. The CDR3 extends over 15 amino acids. Per the germline V gene, CDR1 is SGHRS and CDR2 is YFSETQ. The CDR3 DNA reads as TGCGCCAGCAGCGGAGGACTAGCGTTACCCTACGAGCAGTACTTC. It codes for CASSGGLALPYEQYF. Full variable domain (rest looked up from reference TRBV5-1 and TRBJ2-7): KAGVTQTPRYLIKTRGQQVTLSCSPISGHRSVSWYQQTPGQGLQFLFEYFSETQRNKGNFPGRFSGRQFSNSRSEMNVSTLELGDSALYLCASSGGLALPYEQYFGPGTRLTVT.

This clonotype came up a few times. V and J are TRBV12-3 or TRBV12-4 and TRBJ2-2; TRBD2 might be the D (6 bases). The length of the CDR3 is 11 residues. With 8 bases removed from V and 8 bases from J, the gap between germline ends came to 9 bases. This CDR3 reads CASGAGGELFF. The CDR3 region has the DNA TGTGCCAGCGGGGCGGGGGGGGAGCTGTTTTTT.

The chain recombines TRBV12-5 with TRBJ1-5; 7 bases agree with TRBD1. Germline V gene data show CDR1 as LGHNT and CDR2 as FRNRAP. V lost 4 bases and J lost 2; bases outside the gene matches: 11. The CDR3 runs 17 residues. This chain's CDR3 is CASGSEDRALGNQPQHF. The CDR3 nucleotides read TGTGCTAGTGGTTCCGAAGACAGGGCCTTGGGCAATCAGCCCCAGCATTTT.

Ten or more counts support this clonotype. This chain joins TRBV5-1 and TRBJ2-1; a possible D gene is TRBD2 (6 bases). The germline V and J ends were trimmed by 4 bases and 10 bases, with 12 bases remaining between them. In germline, CDR1 is SGHRS, CDR2 YFSETQ. The CDR3 sequence is 12 residues long. The CDR3 region has the DNA TGCGCCAGCAGCGAACCTAGCGCCGAGCAGTTCTTC. This encodes CASSEPSAEQFF. Full variable domain (rest looked up from reference TRBV5-1 and TRBJ2-1): KAGVTQTPRYLIKTRGQQVTLSCSPISGHRSVSWYQQTPGQGLQFLFEYFSETQRNKGNFPGRFSGRQFSNSRSEMNVSTLELGDSALYLCASSEPSAEQFFGPGTRLTVL.

This clonotype was seen many times. The chain has TRBV4-3 and TRBJ2-3; TRBD1 aligns across 7 bases. The trim removed 0 bases at V and 6 bases at J, leaving 3 bases unmatched. Germline assignment: CDR1 LGHNA and CDR2 YSLEER. This CDR3 has 14 amino acids. DNA of the CDR3: TGCGCCAGCAGCCAAGAGTCCAGGGGGGATACGCAGTATTTT. Its protein product is CASSQESRGDTQYF.

The chain has TRBV2 and TRBJ2-2; TRBD1 is a possible D gene (6 bases). The germline V and J ends were trimmed by 3 bases and 1 base, with 12 bases remaining between them. CDR1 and CDR2 from the germline V gene are SNHLY and FYNNEI. The CDR3 runs to 16 residues. CDR3 bases: TGTGCCAGCAGTGACAGGGGTTATTTGAACACCGGGGAGCTGTTTTTT. It encodes CASSDRGYLNTGELFF.

This clonotype was observed a handful of times. The rearrangement uses TRBV7-3 and TRBJ2-7; 9 bases are a match to TRBD2. The CDR3 spans 13 residues. V shed 5 bases, J shed 6 bases, and the junction held 5 bases outside the gene matches. The germline CDR1 and CDR2 sequences are SGHTA and FQGTGA. This chain's CDR3 is CASSLLAGAEQYF. The CDR3 DNA sequence: TGTGCCAGCAGCCTCTTAGCGGGAGCCGAGCAGTACTTC.

The chain links TRBV7-6 to TRBJ2-7, with 9 positions matching TRBD1. The CDR3 consists of 15 residues. After removal of 4 bases from V and 3 bases from J, the junction contained 7 bases not matched to a gene. Germline V gene lookup returns CDR1 SGHVS and CDR2 FNYEAQ. CDR3 sequence: CASSSPGQGVYEQYF. The CDR3 nucleotides read TGTGCCAGCAGCTCACCGGGACAGGGTGTCTACGAGCAGTACTTC.

This clonotype was counted a few times. The CDR3 nucleotides are TGCGCCAGCAGCTCGGAAAGGGGGCTCTGGGACCCTAACACTGAAGCTTTCTTT. Protein sequence: CASSSERGLWDPNTEAFF. The gene calls are TRBV4-1 and TRBJ1-1, with 7 bases that match TRBD1. Germline values: CDR1 MGHRA, CDR2 YSYEKL. V lost 5 bases and J lost 2; bases outside the gene matches: 17. The CDR3 has 18 residues.

This clonotype was seen only a few times. This chain uses TRBV5-1 with TRBJ2-1; D is unclear. The CDR3 has 13 residues. CDR1 and CDR2 from the germline V gene are SGHRS and YFSETQ. Trimming pared 5 bases from V and 3 bases from J, leaving 9 bases between. CDR3 loop: CASRADLYNEQFF. CDR3 DNA: TGCGCCAGCAGAGCAGATCTCTACAATGAGCAGTTCTTC.

This sequence joins TRBV20-1 and TRBJ1-2; D is perhaps TRBD1 (6 bases). The germline V and J ends were trimmed by 2 bases and 8 bases, with 21 bases remaining between them. Germline CDR1 reads DFQATT; CDR2 reads SNEGSKA (reference sequence). The CDR3 is made up of 15 amino acids. This chain's CDR3 is CSARTLDRFNGGYTF. CDR3 bases: TGCAGTGCTAGAACCCTAGACAGGTTTAATGGGGGCTACACCTTC.

The V and J genes are TRBV7-3 and TRBJ1-1; no clear D. The CDR3 runs to 13 residues. The V gene lost 5 bases and the J gene lost 8 bases, with 15 bases spanning the gap. Germline CDR1 SGHTA, CDR2 FQGTGA. In DNA, the CDR3 is TGTGCCAGCAGCCAGGACGGTGACCACGAAGCTTTCTTT. Translation gives CASSQDGDHEAFF.

The sample holds many counts of this clonotype. This chain links TRBV7-6 with TRBJ2-3; D is ambiguous. CDR1 is SGHVS and CDR2 is FNYEAQ in the germline V gene. Trimming removed 5 bases from V and 3 bases from J, with 18 bases in between. This CDR3 spans 16 amino acids. This CDR3 reads CASSPEPFSATDTQYF. DNA for the CDR3: TGTGCCAGCAGCCCGGAGCCTTTCAGCGCGACAGATACGCAGTATTTT. Variable domain in full (rest from reference TRBV7-6 and TRBJ2-3): GAGVSQSPRYKVTKRGQDVALRCDPISGHVSLYWYRQALGQGPEFLTYFNYEAQQDKSGLPNDRFSAERPEGSISTLTIQRTEQRDSAMYRCASSPEPFSATDTQYFGPGTRLTVL.

This clonotype appeared a few times. The rearrangement links TRBV4-1 to TRBJ2-3; 12 bases agree with TRBD1. The CDR3 has 19 amino acids. The trim removed 0 bases at V and 0 bases at J, leaving 7 bases unmatched. The V gene's germline CDR1 is MGHRA and CDR2 YSYEKL. The CDR3 loop reads CASSQDLGTGGYSTDTQYF. In nucleotides, the CDR3 is TGCGCCAGCAGCCAAGATCTGGGGACAGGGGGCTACAGCACAGATACGCAGTATTTT.

Only a few counts were recorded for this clonotype. This chain connects TRBV9 to TRBJ1-4, with D perhaps TRBD1 (6 bases). Germline-derived CDR1 and CDR2 are SGDLS and YYNGEE. Trimming took off 4 bases at V and 8 bases at J, with 21 bases between the two ends. This CDR3 contains 16 residues. CDR3 nucleotides: TGTGCCAGCAGCTCCCGGGGGGGCGCGCCCCACGAAAAACTGTTTTTT. It codes for CASSSRGGAPHEKLFF.

In its sample, this clonotype was seen a few times. This rearrangement joins TRBV6-5 to TRBJ2-4; 8 bases line up with TRBD2. The J segment lost 6 bases and the V segment lost 5 bases, leaving 9 bases of the junction unmatched. This CDR3 is built from 15 residues. CDR1 and CDR2 from the germline V gene are MNHEY and SVGAGI. The CDR3 sequence is CASSHTGTRGNIQYF. In DNA, the CDR3 is TGTGCCAGCAGTCACACCGGGACTAGAGGAAACATTCAGTACTTC.

The chain couples TRBV24-1 to TRBJ2-7; D gene unclear. The germline V gene encodes CDR1 KGHDR and CDR2 SFDVKD. The CDR3 runs 13 residues. Trimming removed 0 bases at V and 3 bases at J, with 5 bases between. DNA of the CDR3: TGTGCCACCAGTGATTTGGGGTGCTACGAGCAGTACTTC. Translating gives CATSDLGCYEQYF.

The chain couples TRBV11-2 to TRBJ1-6, with a tentative D call TRBD1 (5 bases). Germline V gives CDR1 SGHAT, CDR2 FQNNGV. The ends were cut back, 3 bases at V and 10 bases at J, with 10 bases in the middle. This CDR3 has 13 amino acids. In DNA, the CDR3 is TGTGCCAGCAGCTTGGCAGGGCGATCACCCCTCCACTTT. This encodes CASSLAGRSPLHF.

V and J are TRBV11-2 and TRBJ1-3, with a possible D match to TRBD1 (6 bases). In germline, CDR1 is SGHAT, CDR2 FQNNGV. Between the trimmed V and J ends, which lost 4 bases and 4 bases, there was a span of 14 bases. The CDR3 consists of 15 residues. CDR3 sequence (DNA): TGTGCCAGCAGCTATGGGCGGGGGCTCGGAAACACCATATATTTT. Translated, it gives CASSYGRGLGNTIYF.

Many counts were recorded for this clonotype. The J gene is TRBJ2-2, the V gene TRBV12-3 or TRBV12-4; D may be TRBD1 (5 bases). Trimming left V 3 bases short and J 8 bases short, with 10 bases between. The CDR3 totals 13 residues. The CDR3 region is CASSFSGHGELFF. The CDR3 nucleotides read TGTGCCAGCAGTTTTTCAGGGCATGGGGAGCTGTTTTTT.

The rearrangement links TRBV11-3 to TRBJ2-1; 9 bases map to TRBD1. The length of the CDR3 is 16 residues. Germline lookup yields CDR1 SGHNT and CDR2 YENEEA. Unmatched junction bases numbered 10, after V lost 2 bases and J lost 8 bases. The CDR3 DNA sequence: TGTGCCAGCAGCTTAACCGGGACAGGGCACGGCTATGAGCAGTTCTTC. Translation: CASSLTGTGHGYEQFF.

This clonotype was counted a few times. The V gene is TRBV4-1, the J gene TRBJ2-1; TRBD2 aligns across 7 bases. This CDR3 contains 15 residues. The V segment lost 1 base and the J segment 7 bases; nucleotides outside the gene matches: 7. The germline CDR1 and CDR2 sequences are MGHRA and YSYEKL. The chain's CDR3 is CASSQGVAGVNEQFF. Written as DNA, the CDR3 is TGCGCCAGCAGCCAAGGGGTCGCGGGGGTTAATGAGCAGTTCTTC.

The rearrangement uses TRBV11-2 and TRBJ2-7; D remains unclear. The CDR3 covers 13 residues. V shed 1 base and J shed 7 bases, with 11 bases lying between them. Germline assignment: CDR1 SGHAT and CDR2 FQNNGV. The CDR3 loop is CASSLVREWEQYF. CDR3 bases: TGTGCCAGCAGCTTAGTGCGCGAATGGGAGCAGTACTTC.

J is TRBJ2-2 and V is TRBV7-3; D could derive from TRBD1 or TRBD2 (5 bases each). The V end was cut by 6 bases, the J end by 0 bases, with 8 bases between. From germline, CDR1 is SGHTA and CDR2 FQGTGA. CDR3 length: 14 residues. The CDR3 protein is CASRGDANTGELFF. The DNA of the CDR3 is TGTGCCAGCAGGGGGGACGCGAACACCGGGGAGCTGTTTTTT.

The chain combines TRBV5-4 with TRBJ2-3, with TRBD2 as a possible D gene (6 bases). The CDR3 consists of 15 residues. Germline V gene data show CDR1 as SGHNT and CDR2 as YYREEE (reference sequence). V was cut by 5 bases and J by 0 bases, with 13 bases left in between. CDR3 DNA: TGTGCCAGCAGGGTGGACTACCGGAGCACAGATACGCAGTATTTT. Amino acid sequence: CASRVDYRSTDTQYF.

CDR3 residues: CASRDVGTAEQYF. CDR3 sequence (DNA): TGTGCCAGCAGAGACGTCGGGACAGCAGAGCAGTACTTC. V is TRBV28 and J is TRBJ2-7, with 7 bases aligning to TRBD1. The trim removed 6 bases at V and 7 bases at J, leaving 9 bases unmatched. The CDR3 consists of 13 residues. In germline, CDR1 is MDHEN, CDR2 SYDVKM. Drawing the rest from reference TRBV28 and TRBJ2-7, the complete variable domain is DVKVTQSSRYLVKRTGEKVFLECVQDMDHENMFWYRQDPGLGLRLIYFSYDVKMKEKGDIPEGYSVSREKKERFSLILESASTNQTSMYLCASRDVGTAEQYFGPGTRLTVT.